These T cell receptor beta chains were read from a single sample in a study of CD8 T cells in Susac syndrome. TCRdb reprocessed the immunoSEQ multiplex PCR reads via MiXCR and lists one record per CDR3 protein. The sample has around 170,000 distinct CDR3 sequences; just under 95% are singletons. What was sequenced was CD8+ T cells from PBMCs. The receptors were sampled from a human donor with Susac syndrome. The CDR3 runs from the conserved cysteine through the conserved F or W. A D gene is named only where the DNA matches it firmly. Some rows mark clone size as missing; the rest say once, few, many or name a class of expanded clone.

NA,TRBV11-2,TRBJ2-1,TRBD2,CASSQSGGYNEQFF,TGTGCCAGCAGCCAATCCGGGGGGTACAATGAGCAGTTCTTC
NA,TRBV4-1,TRBJ2-1,TRBD2,CASSQGLAGYYNEQFF,TGCGCCAGCAGCCAAGGACTAGCGGGCTACTACAATGAGCAGTTCTTC
NA,TRBV7-8,TRBJ2-1,TRBD1,CASSGRRQGREPNEQFF,TGTGCCAGCAGCGGCAGGAGACAGGGAAGAGAACCCAATGAGCAGTTCTTC
NA,TRBV19,TRBJ1-5,TRBD1,CASRDPGTGMQPQHF,TGTGCCAGTAGGGACCCCGGGACAGGAATGCAGCCCCAGCATTTT
NA,TRBV7-9,TRBJ2-7,TRBD2,CASSFETSGPYEQYF,TGTGCCAGCAGCTTTGAGACTAGCGGACCCTACGAGCAGTACTTC
NA,TRBV29-1,TRBJ2-1,TRBD2,CSVLPGLAGGWDEQFF,TGCAGCGTGCTGCCGGGACTAGCGGGAGGGTGGGATGAGCAGTTCTTC
NA,TRBV2,TRBJ2-1,NA,CASTGPNLADEQFF,TGTGCCAGCACCGGCCCAAATCTAGCTGATGAGCAGTTCTTC
NA,TRBV9,TRBJ2-1,TRBD2,CASSVGPLAGGHNEQFF,TGTGCCAGCAGCGTAGGCCCGCTAGCGGGAGGGCACAATGAGCAGTTCTTC
NA,TRBV20-1,TRBJ1-4,NA,CSARLNEKLFF,TGCAGTGCTAGATTGAATGAAAAACTGTTTTTT
NA,TRBV4-1,TRBJ2-7,NA,CASSQGPHYEQYF,TGCGCCAGCAGCCAAGGTCCCCACTACGAGCAGTACTTC
NA,TRBV4-1,TRBJ1-1,NA,CASSQNQGSGTEAFF,TGCGCCAGCAGCCAGAATCAGGGGTCGGGCACTGAAGCTTTCTTT
few,TRBV29-1,TRBJ2-7,NA,CSVEENRVEQYF,TGCAGCGTTGAAGAAAACAGGGTTGAGCAGTACTTC
NA,TRBV18,TRBJ2-1,NA,CASSPDWGSGYNEQFF,TGTGCCAGCTCACCAGATTGGGGCAGCGGATACAATGAGCAGTTCTTC
NA,TRBV7-3,TRBJ2-5,NA,CATPPLVEGLGRYQETQYF,TGTGCCACCCCACCCCTTGTGGAGGGGTTAGGACGCTACCAAGAGACCCAGTACTTC
NA,TRBV29-1,TRBJ2-3,TRBD2,CSVGSGRPDTQYF,TGCAGCGTTGGTAGCGGGAGGCCAGATACGCAGTATTTT
NA,TRBV9,TRBJ2-5,NA,CASSVAPHTNQETQYF,TGTGCCAGCAGCGTAGCCCCTCACACAAATCAAGAGACCCAGTACTTC
NA,TRBV27,TRBJ1-4,NA,CASSITGSSNEKLFF,TGTGCCAGCAGTATCACAGGGAGTTCTAATGAAAAACTGTTTTTT
once,TRBV30,TRBJ1-2,NA,CAWSRRVSGYGYTF,TGTGCCTGGTCCAGACGCGTATCGGGCTATGGCTACACCTTC
NA,TRBV28,TRBJ2-3,TRBD2,CAIAFGEGGTDTQYF,TGTGCCATCGCCTTCGGGGAGGGCGGCACAGATACGCAGTATTTT
NA,TRBV6-5,TRBJ1-5,NA,CASSIRGRADQPQHF,TGTGCCAGCAGCATAAGGGGTCGGGCGGACCAGCCCCAGCATTTT
NA,TRBV7-2,TRBJ2-1,NA,CASSLDRDGVSYNEQFF,TGTGCCAGCAGCTTAGACCGGGACGGCGTCTCCTACAATGAGCAGTTCTTC
NA,TRBV28,TRBJ2-7,TRBD1,CASSLLARQGSYEQYF,TGTGCCAGCAGTTTATTGGCACGACAGGGTTCTTACGAGCAGTACTTC
NA,TRBV10-3,TRBJ1-2,NA,CAISDYSLQDYGYTF,TGTGCCATCAGTGATTATTCCCTCCAGGACTATGGCTACACCTTC
once,TRBV3-1,TRBJ2-7,TRBD1,CASSVRTGGPYEQYF,TGTGCCAGCAGCGTCCGAACAGGGGGGCCCTACGAGCAGTACTTC
NA,TRBV4-1,TRBJ1-2,TRBD1,CASGQVMGQGVGYTF,TGCGCCAGCGGTCAGGTTATGGGACAGGGCGTCGGCTACACCTTC
NA,TRBV7-8,TRBJ1-4,TRBD1,CASSPVTGNNEKLFF,TGTGCCAGCAGCCCCGTGACAGGGAATAATGAAAAACTGTTTTTT
NA,TRBV29-1,TRBJ2-2,NA,CSVKFPMVGTGELFF,TGCAGCGTTAAATTCCCGATGGTTGGCACCGGGGAGCTGTTTTTT
NA,TRBV28,TRBJ1-1,NA,CASTPGLLNTEAFF,TGTGCCAGCACCCCGGGACTTTTGAACACTGAAGCTTTCTTT
NA,TRBV28,TRBJ2-5,TRBD1,CASSDRGWGQETQYF,TGTGCCAGCAGTGACAGGGGTTGGGGCCAAGAGACCCAGTACTTC
NA,TRBV7-9,TRBJ2-2,NA,CASSLAPSPSTGELFF,TGTGCCAGCAGCTTAGCGCCTTCCCCAAGCACCGGGGAGCTGTTTTTT
once,TRBV5-1,TRBJ1-1,TRBD1,CASSKGQGAGTEAFF,TGCGCCAGCAGCAAGGGACAGGGGGCGGGAACTGAAGCTTTCTTT
NA,TRBV7-9,TRBJ2-7,NA,CASSLGGQQNSYEQYF,TGTGCCAGCAGCTTAGGCGGCCAACAGAACTCCTACGAGCAGTACTTC
NA,TRBV29-1,TRBJ1-1,NA,CSSTAQYTEAFF,TGCAGCTCCACGGCACAATACACTGAAGCTTTCTTT
NA,TRBV19,TRBJ1-5,NA,CASSPGEGNQPQHF,TGTGCCAGTAGCCCAGGGGAAGGCAATCAGCCCCAGCATTTT
NA,TRBV3-1,TRBJ2-1,TRBD2,CASSHGAGGKNEQFF,TGTGCCAGCAGCCATGGAGCGGGAGGAAAAAATGAGCAGTTCTTC
NA,TRBV7-2,TRBJ2-3,NA,CASSLVWRGLTDTQYF,TGTGCCAGCAGCTTAGTGTGGCGGGGGCTAACAGATACGCAGTATTTT
NA,TRBV13,TRBJ2-5,TRBD2,CASSFSRAGGSGETQYF,TGTGCCAGCAGCTTTAGTCGGGCCGGGGGGTCGGGAGAGACCCAGTACTTC
NA,TRBV15,TRBJ2-7,NA,CATSKGGSPYEQYF,TGTGCCACCAGCAAGGGCGGGTCCCCCTACGAGCAGTACTTC
NA,TRBV29-1,TRBJ1-5,NA,CSVAPGTNQPQHF,TGCAGCGTTGCCCCGGGAACTAATCAGCCCCAGCATTTT
NA,TRBV12-3/TRBV12-4,TRBJ2-3,NA,CASSLWDKPDTDTQYF,TGTGCCAGCAGTTTATGGGACAAGCCCGACACAGATACGCAGTATTTT
once,TRBV3-1,TRBJ2-7,NA,CASSQKIIRDGAYEQYF,TGTGCCAGCAGCCAAAAAATAATCCGAGACGGAGCCTACGAGCAGTACTTC